The 20 T cell receptor beta chains in this list originate from one sample, sequenced in a study of a mutant IDH1 vaccine in newly diagnosed glioma. Time point specified: week 11, during vaccination. Vaccinated patients received 300 ug of mutant IDH1 20-mer peptide per dose, with topical imiquimod. Assay: immunoSEQ multiplex PCR; the TCRdb copy retains only in-frame clones and omits some. The repertoire holds about 21,000 clones, with around nine tenths as singletons. Their cognate antigens are unknown. The starting material was PBMCs, obtained from a glioma patient whose treatment included an IDH1 peptide vaccine. The receptor set was obtained from a woman between 40 and 55 years old with glioma.

This chain connects TRBV6-4 to TRBJ1-1; possible D gene TRBD1, 5 bases. Germline V gives CDR1 MRHNA, CDR2 SNTAGT. Trimming shortened V by 6 bases and J by 6 bases, and 17 bases separated the two germline ends. This CDR3 spans 14 amino acids. The CDR3 loop is CASRPGPFSPEAFF. DNA of the CDR3: TGTGCCAGCAGACCGGGACCTTTCTCTCCTGAAGCTTTCTTT.

The chain joins TRBV11-1 to TRBJ1-1; no definite D call. Germline V gene lookup returns CDR1 SGHAT and CDR2 FQDESV (reference sequence). The CDR3 totals 13 residues. Trimming took off 4 bases at V and 1 base at J, with 7 bases between the two ends. In nucleotides, the CDR3 is TGTGCCAGCAGCTGGCAACAGAACACTGAAGCTTTCTTT. Protein: CASSWQQNTEAFF.

The chain is built from TRBV28 and TRBJ1-1, with D maybe TRBD1 (6 bases). Per germline, CDR1 MDHEN and CDR2 SYDVKM. The ends were cut back, 2 bases at V and 0 bases at J, with 10 bases in the middle. The CDR3 is 15 amino acids. CDR3 residues: CASSLRRTVNTEAFF. Here the CDR3 DNA reads TGTGCCAGCAGTTTACGTAGGACAGTGAACACTGAAGCTTTCTTT.

This rearrangement joins TRBV30 to TRBJ1-5, with a possible D match to TRBD1 (6 bases). V lost 1 base, J lost 3 bases, and 13 bases lay in between. Germline assignment: CDR1 GTSNPN and CDR2 SVGIG (reference sequence). The CDR3 is 15 residues long. CDR3 sequence reads: CAWSGTGTFNQPQHF. The CDR3 region has the DNA TGTGCCTGGAGTGGTACAGGGACGTTCAATCAGCCCCAGCATTTT.

The J gene is TRBJ2-1, the V gene TRBV2; D unclear. This CDR3 has 15 residues. Germline-derived CDR1 and CDR2 are SNHLY and FYNNEI. The V and J ends lost 6 bases and 0 bases respectively, with 12 bases between them. CDR3 sequence reads: CASSYLESSYNEQFF. CDR3 nucleotides: TGTGCCAGCAGCTATCTCGAAAGCTCCTACAATGAGCAGTTCTTC.

The gene calls are TRBV2 and TRBJ1-1; D is unresolved. This CDR3 is 14 amino acids long. Per the germline V gene, CDR1 is SNHLY and CDR2 is FYNNEI. V dropped 8 bases and J dropped 1 base, with 14 bases sitting between them. The CDR3 here is CASEGGSANTEAFF. CDR3 in DNA: TGTGCCAGCGAGGGCGGCAGCGCGAACACTGAAGCTTTCTTT.

The gene calls are TRBV6-8 and TRBJ1-6, with 10 nucleotides matching TRBD1. The CDR3 contains 17 residues. V dropped 7 bases and J dropped 7; count of bases not matched to a gene: 13. CDR1 and CDR2 (germline): MNHGY, SAAAGT. The CDR3 DNA reads TGTGCCAGCAATGGGGCCCCCCGGGGACAGGGGAATTCACCCCTCCACTTT. Its translation is CASNGAPRGQGNSPLHF.

The rearrangement uses TRBV4-1 and TRBJ2-3, with D uncertain. The V end lost 8 bases, the J end lost 3 bases, and 18 bases lay between the germline ends. Germline assignment: CDR1 MGHRA and CDR2 YSYEKL. CDR3 length: 15 amino acids. As DNA, the CDR3 is TGCGCCAGCGGAAGTTCGTTGGGCTATACAGATACGCAGTATTTT. Its protein product is CASGSSLGYTDTQYF.

The chain links TRBV27 to TRBJ2-3; perhaps D is TRBD1 or TRBD2 (6 bases each). This CDR3 has 18 residues. Germline loops: CDR1 MNHEY, CDR2 SMNVEV (reference sequence). The V gene lost 0 bases and the J gene lost 6 bases, with 22 bases spanning the gap. This chain's CDR3 is CASSLSTGGGGGGDTQYF. CDR3 sequence (DNA): TGTGCCAGCAGTTTATCCACCGGGGGCGGTGGCGGAGGGGATACGCAGTATTTT.

The chain couples TRBV5-1 to TRBJ1-1, with D perhaps matching TRBD1 (6 bases). Germline V lookup: CDR1 SGHRS, CDR2 YFSETQ. The CDR3 has 14 residues. Between the trimmed V and J ends, which lost 5 bases and 0 bases, there was a span of 11 bases. CDR3 loop: CASRRQGMNTEAFF. CDR3 DNA: TGCGCCAGCAGGCGCCAGGGGATGAACACTGAAGCTTTCTTT. The complete variable domain, with remaining parts taken from reference TRBV5-1 and TRBJ1-1, reads KAGVTQTPRYLIKTRGQQVTLSCSPISGHRSVSWYQQTPGQGLQFLFEYFSETQRNKGNFPGRFSGRQFSNSRSEMNVSTLELGDSALYLCASRRQGMNTEAFFGQGTRLTVV.

V usage is TRBV7-9 and J usage is TRBJ1-1; TRBD1 is a possible D gene (5 bases). Germline CDR1 is SEHNR and CDR2 is FQNEAQ (reference sequence). CDR3 length: 14 residues. V shed 5 bases and J shed 1 base, with 11 bases lying between them. Written as DNA, the CDR3 is TGTGCCAGCAGCCATGGTGGGGGGAACACTGAAGCTTTCTTT. Translated, it gives CASSHGGGNTEAFF.

The chain couples TRBV10-3 to TRBJ1-5; D gene unclear. There are 13 residues in the CDR3. V dropped 6 bases and J dropped 0 bases, with 6 bases sitting between them. The germline gives CDR1 ENHRY, CDR2 SYGVKD. CDR3 nucleotides: TGTGCCATCAGGAGGGATAGCAATCAGCCCCAGCATTTT. The encoded protein is CAIRRDSNQPQHF.

In this sample, this clone turned up a few times. The CDR3 DNA is TGCGCCAGCAGCCATCCTCACAGGGGCGGTGAAAAACTGTTTTTT. Translation: CASSHPHRGGEKLFF. The chain uses TRBV4-1 and TRBJ1-4; 7 nucleotides line up with TRBD1. The CDR3 runs to 15 residues. Unmatched junction bases numbered 8, after V lost 3 bases and J lost 7 bases. In germline, CDR1 is MGHRA, CDR2 YSYEKL.

The V and J genes are TRBV6-1 and TRBJ2-1; TRBD2 matches 7 bases. The trim removed 1 base at V and 7 bases at J, leaving 7 bases unmatched. This CDR3 region has 15 residues. Per germline, CDR1 MNHNS and CDR2 SASEGT. The CDR3 loop reads CASSEGSGTTNEQFF. CDR3 nucleotide sequence: TGTGCCAGCAGTGAAGGGAGCGGGACTACGAATGAGCAGTTCTTC.

This clone was observed once. V is TRBV2 and J is TRBJ2-3, with TRBD2 matching over 9 bases. Trimming removed 2 bases from V and 5 bases from J; junction bases left unmatched: 14. This CDR3 comprises 18 residues. From germline, CDR1 is SNHLY and CDR2 FYNNEI. The CDR3 loop reads CASSERPSGGSGRDTQYF. The CDR3 DNA is TGTGCCAGCAGTGAAAGGCCTTCAGGGGGTAGCGGGAGAGATACGCAGTATTTT.

The CDR3 nucleotides are TGTGCCAGCAGTGATACCGGAACCGACTTCTACGAGCAGTACTTC. Its translation is CASSDTGTDFYEQYF. The V gene is TRBV2, the J gene TRBJ2-7; D not certain. Germline assignment: CDR1 SNHLY and CDR2 FYNNEI. This CDR3 is built from 15 residues. V shed 3 bases and J shed 3 bases, with 15 bases lying between them.

The V gene is TRBV27, the J gene TRBJ2-7; 10 bases line up with TRBD2. The CDR3 has 15 amino acids. After removal of 6 bases from V and 3 bases from J, the junction contained 8 bases not matched to a gene. Germline values: CDR1 MNHEY, CDR2 SMNVEV (reference sequence). The CDR3 is CASSLGLAVIYEQYF. The CDR3 DNA is TGTGCCAGCAGCCTCGGACTAGCGGTTATCTACGAGCAGTACTTC.

V usage is TRBV7-2 and J usage is TRBJ1-1, with 8 bases that match TRBD1. The germline gives CDR1 SGHTA, CDR2 FQGNSA. This CDR3 is built from 14 residues. Trimming removed 2 bases from V and 6 bases from J; junction bases left unmatched: 5. The CDR3, as DNA: TGTGCCAGCAGCTTACAGGGGGCTACTGCTGAAGCTTTCTTT. It codes for CASSLQGATAEAFF.

The chain is built from TRBV18 and TRBJ1-5; possibly TRBD1 for D (5 bases). Between the trimmed V and J ends, which lost 3 bases and 3 bases, there was a span of 15 bases. CDR1 and CDR2 from the germline V gene are KGHSH and LQKENI. This CDR3 has 16 amino acids. For the CDR3, the DNA is TGTGCCAGCTCACCGGACAATAGGGGTAACAATCAGCCCCAGCATTTT. It codes for CASSPDNRGNNQPQHF.

The chain links TRBV25-1 to TRBJ2-5; 10 nucleotides align to TRBD1. The CDR3 has 16 residues. The V gene's germline CDR1 is MGHDK and CDR2 SYGVNS. The ends lost 3 bases at V and 3 bases at J; junction bases unmatched: 7. The CDR3 coding sequence is TGTGCCAGCAGTGAGCGGACAGGGGGGAGTAAAGAGACCCAGTACTTC. Amino acids: CASSERTGGSKETQYF.